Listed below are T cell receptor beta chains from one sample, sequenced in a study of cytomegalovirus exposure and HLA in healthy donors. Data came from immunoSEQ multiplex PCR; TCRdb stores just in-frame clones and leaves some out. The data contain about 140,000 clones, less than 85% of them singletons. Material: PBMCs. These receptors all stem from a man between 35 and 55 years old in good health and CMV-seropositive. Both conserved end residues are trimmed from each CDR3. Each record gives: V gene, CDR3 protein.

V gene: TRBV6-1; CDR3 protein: ASSELLQDIIKTEAF
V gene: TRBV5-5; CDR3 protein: ASSQGQGRDEQF
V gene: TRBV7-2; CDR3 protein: ASSLATSGKVFSYEQY
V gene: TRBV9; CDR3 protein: ASSARGLAGESATQY
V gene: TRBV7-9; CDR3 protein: ASSRTGGGYEQY
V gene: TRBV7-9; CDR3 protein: ASSLGGTTDTQY
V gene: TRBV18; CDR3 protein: ASSLIRTGDTDTQY
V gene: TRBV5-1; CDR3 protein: ASSLVWFTSTSGTGNEQF
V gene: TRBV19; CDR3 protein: ASSRGLAGAISYNEQF
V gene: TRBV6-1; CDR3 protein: ASIGLSSYNEQF
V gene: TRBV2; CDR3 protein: ASRATGSSYNSPLH
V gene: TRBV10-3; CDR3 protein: AISESWASGHTDTQY
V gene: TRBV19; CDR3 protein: ASSMNQFPGSYNEQF
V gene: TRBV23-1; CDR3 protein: ASSPEARGTEAF
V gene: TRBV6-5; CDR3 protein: ASSVTGTDGNTIY
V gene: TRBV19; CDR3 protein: ASSMGQGVNQPQH
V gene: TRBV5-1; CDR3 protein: ASSLGLMSQETQY
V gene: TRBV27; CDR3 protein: ASSRQGATYEQY
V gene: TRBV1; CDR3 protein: TSSRLYEQY
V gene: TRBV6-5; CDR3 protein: ASSPQGTGVQPQH
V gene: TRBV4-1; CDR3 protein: ASSQGGQVYEQY
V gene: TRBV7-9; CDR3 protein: ASSLEPAGENNEQF
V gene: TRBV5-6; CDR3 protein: ASSYGTGGSNYGYT
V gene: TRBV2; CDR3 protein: ASSEIRGLLSSGNTIY
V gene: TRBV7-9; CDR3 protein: ASSVDRAPRYGYT
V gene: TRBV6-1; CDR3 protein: ASLAGSYNEQF
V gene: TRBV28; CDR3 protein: ASSLGGVGINTEAF
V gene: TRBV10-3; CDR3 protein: AISSTGGAFLTNEKLF
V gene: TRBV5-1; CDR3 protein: ASSLDGTLGRQTGELF
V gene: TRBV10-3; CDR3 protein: AISESLSGTGGEQY
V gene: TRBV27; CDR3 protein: ASGAGSNSPLH
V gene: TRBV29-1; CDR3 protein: STMGGADTQY
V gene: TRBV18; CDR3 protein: ASSPPGGGRVETQY
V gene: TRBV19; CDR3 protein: ASSLLGTSGAAGTQY
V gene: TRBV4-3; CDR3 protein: ASSLGTGSGNTIY
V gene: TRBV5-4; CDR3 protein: ASSLGSGLAGGQGYEQF
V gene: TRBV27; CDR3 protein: ASSLWSGGGMNTEAF
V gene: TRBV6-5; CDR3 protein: ASSHSGSPETQY
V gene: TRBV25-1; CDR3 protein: ASSEYSSDGQLEQF
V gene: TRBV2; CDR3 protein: ASREGLAGGREQF
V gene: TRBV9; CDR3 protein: ASSPMGGQGTDTQY
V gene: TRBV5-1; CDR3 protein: ASSLDFRIYEQY
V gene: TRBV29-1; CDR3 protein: SAGQIGNTIY
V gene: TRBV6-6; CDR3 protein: ASGPSQETQY
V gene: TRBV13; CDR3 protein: ASSKGAANYGYT
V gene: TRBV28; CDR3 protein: ASSTSFQGNYGYT
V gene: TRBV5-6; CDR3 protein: ASSRDRGFGNTIY
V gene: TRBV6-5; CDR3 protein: ASRSTQGRNTEAF
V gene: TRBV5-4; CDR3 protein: ASGQGRRTEAF
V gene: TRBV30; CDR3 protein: AWTGTRGNNEQF
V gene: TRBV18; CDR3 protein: ASSRAENTEAF
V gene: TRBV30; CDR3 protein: AWSVLRGLPNTGELF
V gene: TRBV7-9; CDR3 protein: ASTGDRGANTEAF
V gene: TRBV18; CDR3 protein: ASSPPRGGEETQY
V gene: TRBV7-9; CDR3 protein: ASSQGLAAQTDTQY
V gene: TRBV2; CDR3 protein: ASRPGLAGARQF
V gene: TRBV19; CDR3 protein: ASNPSRSNTEAF
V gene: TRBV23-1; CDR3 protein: ASSRGGACYEQY
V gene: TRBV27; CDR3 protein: ASSSDRGAQY